These T cell receptor beta chains were read from a single sample in a study of cytomegalovirus exposure and HLA in healthy donors. Only in-frame clones appear in the TCRdb table, and some are missing; sequencing was by immunoSEQ multiplex PCR. The table has around 220,000 clones, around 75% seen once. Specimen: PBMCs. The receptors originated from a woman in her 30s in good health and CMV-seronegative. Both conserved end residues are part of each CDR3. The D gene is left open where the match is weak. Only part of the rows carry a size: once, few, many, or a class if the clone is expanded.

j_call | d_call | v_call | clone_size | cdr3_aa | cdr3_nt
TRBJ1-1 | - | TRBV18 | - | CASSPSGRYTEAFF | TGTGCCAGCTCACCATCAGGGCGTTACACTGAAGCTTTCTTT
TRBJ2-4 | TRBD2 | TRBV7-2 | - | CASSWTSGGYDIQYF | TGTGCCAGCAGCTGGACTAGCGGGGGATATGACATTCAGTACTTC
TRBJ2-1 | TRBD1 | TRBV7-9 | - | CASSPGQGDYYNEQFF | TGTGCCAGCAGCCCGGGACAGGGGGACTACTACAATGAGCAGTTCTTC
TRBJ1-2 | - | TRBV10-3 | - | CAISAGTNANYGYTF | TGTGCCATCAGTGCGGGGACAAACGCTAACTATGGCTACACCTTC
TRBJ2-3 | - | TRBV21-1 | - | CASSNPKGGAYGRGNTDTQYF | TGTGCCAGCAGCAACCCCAAAGGTGGGGCGTATGGGCGGGGGAACACAGATACGCAGTATTTT
TRBJ1-1 | - | TRBV7-6 | - | CASSLEWGRGTEAFF | TGTGCCAGCAGCTTAGAGTGGGGGAGGGGCACTGAAGCTTTCTTT
TRBJ1-5 | - | TRBV6-1 | - | CASSESIYSNQPQHF | TGTGCCAGCAGTGAAAGTATCTATAGCAATCAGCCCCAGCATTTT
TRBJ2-5 | TRBD2 | TRBV5-4 | - | CASSPRGPSGMVETQYF | TGTGCCAGCAGCCCACGAGGGCCTAGCGGGATGGTGGAGACCCAGTACTTC
TRBJ2-7 | - | TRBV19 | - | CASSRVTIAVPYEQYF | TGTGCCAGTAGCAGGGTAACTATTGCAGTTCCTTACGAGCAGTACTTC
TRBJ1-6 | - | TRBV9 | - | CASSVGFPGNSPLHF | TGTGCCAGCAGCGTAGGTTTCCCAGGAAATTCACCCCTCCACTTT
TRBJ1-1 | - | TRBV30 | - | CAWRAGPWGTEAFF | TGTGCCTGGAGGGCGGGGCCGTGGGGCACTGAAGCTTTCTTT
TRBJ2-5 | - | TRBV30 | - | CAWSVMQVRGQETQYF | TGTGCCTGGAGTGTAATGCAGGTCCGGGGCCAAGAGACCCAGTACTTC
TRBJ2-1 | - | TRBV10-3 | - | CAISGAAEQFF | TGTGCCATCAGTGGAGCTGCTGAGCAGTTCTTC
TRBJ2-3 | TRBD2 | TRBV4-1 | - | CASSQEASGGPDTQYF | TGCGCCAGCAGCCAAGAGGCTAGCGGGGGCCCAGATACGCAGTATTTT
TRBJ2-7 | - | TRBV4-1 | - | CASSQETAYEQYF | TGCGCCAGCAGCCAGGAGACAGCCTACGAGCAGTACTTC
TRBJ1-1 | - | TRBV18 | - | CASSQAGNTEAFF | TGTGCCAGCTCACAGGCGGGGAACACTGAAGCTTTCTTT
TRBJ1-6 | - | TRBV5-1 | - | CASSLEGHGNSPLHF | TGCGCCAGCAGCTTGGAAGGACATGGGAATTCACCCCTCCACTTT
TRBJ2-7 | TRBD2 | TRBV11-2 | once | CASSLEIAGGSYEQYF | TGTGCCAGCAGCTTAGAAATAGCGGGGGGTTCCTACGAGCAGTACTTC
TRBJ2-3 | - | TRBV9 | - | CASSVGTLTDTQYF | TGTGCCAGCAGCGTCGGGACTCTCACAGATACGCAGTATTTT
TRBJ1-1 | TRBD1 | TRBV10-2 | - | CASSEPDRGMNTEAFF | TGCGCCAGCAGTGAACCGGACAGGGGAATGAACACTGAAGCTTTCTTT
TRBJ2-7 | TRBD1 | TRBV5-6 | - | CASSFFRGMTFYEQYF | TGTGCCAGCAGCTTCTTCAGGGGGATGACGTTCTACGAGCAGTACTTC
TRBJ2-4 | - | TRBV30 | - | CAWSVPKGTKNIQYF | TGTGCCTGGAGTGTACCTAAGGGGACCAAAAACATTCAGTACTTC
TRBJ1-5 | - | TRBV7-9 | - | CASSLGGRREPQHF | TGTGCCAGCAGCTTAGGGGGGCGCCGCGAGCCCCAGCATTTT
TRBJ2-1 | TRBD1 | TRBV7-2 | once | CASKPGGYDEQFF | TGTGCCAGCAAACCAGGGGGCTACGATGAGCAGTTCTTC
TRBJ2-1 | TRBD1 | TRBV2 | - | CASSATGGSYNEQFF | TGTGCCAGCAGTGCGACAGGGGGCTCCTACAATGAGCAGTTCTTC
TRBJ2-7 | TRBD2 | TRBV5-1 | - | CASTPRARLAGLSIGREQYF | TGCGCCAGCACCCCCCGGGCGAGACTAGCGGGACTCTCAATTGGTCGCGAGCAGTACTTC
TRBJ2-1 | TRBD2 | TRBV9 | few | CASSPPTGLAGEGEQFF | TGTGCCAGCAGCCCCCCCACGGGACTAGCGGGAGAGGGTGAGCAGTTCTTC
TRBJ2-4 | - | TRBV13 | - | CASSLGGPTKNIQYF | TGTGCCAGCAGCTTAGGGGGGCCAACCAAAAACATTCAGTACTTC
TRBJ2-3 | - | TRBV7-6 | few | CASSLSYLSTDTQYF | TGTGCCAGCAGCTTATCGTATCTAAGCACAGATACGCAGTATTTT
TRBJ1-5 | TRBD1 | TRBV2 | - | CASSKTGNRQPQHF | TGTGCCAGCAGTAAGACAGGGAATCGGCAGCCCCAGCATTTT
TRBJ2-5 | TRBD1 | TRBV27 | - | CTSSPTGDLQETQYF | TGTACCAGCAGTCCAACAGGGGACCTCCAAGAGACCCAGTACTTC
TRBJ1-1 | - | TRBV5-4 | - | CASSSPRGENTEAFF | TGTGCCAGCAGCTCCCCTAGGGGTGAGAACACTGAAGCTTTCTTT
TRBJ1-2 | - | TRBV5-4 | - | CASSLSRGYTPYGYTF | TGTGCCAGCAGCCTGAGCAGGGGTTATACCCCTTATGGCTACACCTTC
TRBJ2-6 | - | TRBV30 | - | CAWSVQRGGANVLTF | TGTGCCTGGAGTGTACAGAGGGGGGGGGCCAACGTCCTGACTTTC
TRBJ2-7 | - | TRBV6-6 | - | CASSYQPSGDEQYF | TGTGCCAGCAGTTACCAGCCCTCGGGGGACGAGCAGTACTTC
TRBJ1-5 | - | TRBV7-9 | - | CASSLLGDQPQHF | TGTGCCAGCAGCTTATTAGGGGATCAGCCCCAGCATTTT